This entry lists 10 T cell receptor beta chains sequenced from one sample in a study of early stage breast cancer tumors (dated by TCRdb to between 2016 and 2019). Receptors were amplified or captured by the immunoSEQ multiplex PCR assay. TCRdb carries this immuneACCESS record with in-frame sequences only. Its versions omit some clonotypes, under half of them owing to an unresolved V gene in the studies checked, with the rest unexplained. The sample has tens of thousands of clones on record, around 90% of them singletons. The leading ten clones occupy less than 6.5% of the sample. Sequences were obtained from blood. The receptors were gathered from a person between 65 and 79 years old with breast cancer.

This sequence joins TRBV11-1 and TRBJ1-1; possibly TRBD1 for D (5 bases). From germline, CDR1 is SGHAT and CDR2 FQDESV (reference sequence). This CDR3 comprises 13 residues. V lost 8 bases and J 3 bases, leaving 13 bases between the germline ends. CDR3 coding DNA: TGTGCCAGCTGCGTTCAGGGCGACACTGAAGCTTTCTTT. Translation: CASCVQGDTEAFF.

The chain is built from TRBV18 and TRBJ2-7, with TRBD2 matching over 9 bases. The CDR3 loop spans 14 amino acids. Germline V gene sequence: CDR1 KGHSH, CDR2 LQKENI. V trimming: 4 bases; J trimming: 2 bases; junction bases outside the gene matches: 3. The CDR3 sequence is CASSQAGGAYEQYF. The CDR3 DNA reads TGTGCCAGCTCACAAGCGGGGGGCGCCTACGAGCAGTACTTC.

This chain joins TRBV7-6 and TRBJ1-5, with D perhaps TRBD1 (5 bases). Germline CDR1 SGHVS, CDR2 FNYEAQ. This CDR3 is built from 16 residues. V lost 1 base to trimming and J lost 5 bases, with 15 bases between them. This CDR3 is CASSLGGQGVDQPQHF. CDR3 sequence (DNA): TGTGCCAGCAGCTTAGGTGGGCAGGGTGTGGATCAGCCCCAGCATTTT.

The chain has TRBV5-1 and TRBJ2-1; TRBD1 matches at 10 bases. Germline V CDR1 and CDR2: SGHRS, YFSETQ. V was pared by 0 bases and J by 6 bases, with 9 bases of the junction left unmatched. The CDR3 spans 17 residues. In DNA form, the CDR3 reads TGCGCCAGCAGCTTGGGCGGGACAGGGGTCGGCGGCAATGAGCAGTTCTTC. Amino acids: CASSLGGTGVGGNEQFF.

The chain employs TRBV18 and TRBJ1-2; 7 nucleotides match TRBD1. The ends lost 3 bases at V and 6 bases at J; junction bases unmatched: 4. Germline CDR1 is KGHSH and CDR2 is LQKENI. The CDR3 sequence is 13 residues long. Here the CDR3 reads CASSPDRAHGYTF. DNA of the CDR3: TGTGCCAGCTCACCTGACAGGGCCCATGGCTACACCTTC.

This chain links TRBV27 with TRBJ1-2; D perhaps matches TRBD1 (5 bases). The CDR3 consists of 14 residues. The germline CDR1 and CDR2 sequences are MNHEY and SMNVEV (reference sequence). V lost 0 bases to trimming and J lost 4 bases, with 9 bases between them. The CDR3 is CASSLSTDSYGYTF. Here the CDR3 DNA reads TGTGCCAGCAGTTTATCGACAGACTCCTATGGCTACACCTTC.

The chain has TRBV7-3 and TRBJ2-3; D is unresolved. The CDR3 has 14 residues. Germline CDR1 SGHTA, CDR2 FQGTGA. Trimming left V 1 base short and J 4 bases short, with 9 bases between. Here the CDR3 DNA reads TGTGCCAGCAGCTTAATGTCGTTGTCAGATACGCAGTATTTT. It codes for CASSLMSLSDTQYF.

The CDR3 here is CASQDRGAPGYAGELFF. The CDR3 DNA reads as TGTGCCAGCCAAGACCGGGGGGCGCCTGGGTATGCCGGGGAGCTGTTTTTT. The chain combines TRBV19 with TRBJ2-2; a weak D match, TRBD2 (7 bases). V shed 9 bases and J shed 6 bases, with 26 bases lying between them. The CDR3 contains 17 residues. Germline V lookup: CDR1 LNHDA, CDR2 SQIVND (reference sequence).

The chain links TRBV5-1 to TRBJ1-4; a possible D gene is TRBD1 (6 bases). This CDR3 region has 15 residues. Germline loops: CDR1 SGHRS, CDR2 YFSETQ. V was pared by 0 bases and J by 7 bases, with 13 bases between. In DNA form, the CDR3 reads TGCGCCAGCAGCTTGGTTCAGGGGATTGGTGAAAAACTGTTTTTT. This sequence encodes CASSLVQGIGEKLFF.

The chain couples TRBV5-4 to TRBJ2-3; 14 bases are a match to TRBD2. The CDR3 has 16 amino acids. J was trimmed by 4 bases and V by 3 bases; bases with no gene match: 4. Germline lookup yields CDR1 SGHNT and CDR2 YYREEE (reference sequence). CDR3 bases: TGTGCCAGCAGCTCCGGGACTAGCGGGAGCTCAGATACGCAGTATTTT. Translating gives CASSSGTSGSSDTQYF.